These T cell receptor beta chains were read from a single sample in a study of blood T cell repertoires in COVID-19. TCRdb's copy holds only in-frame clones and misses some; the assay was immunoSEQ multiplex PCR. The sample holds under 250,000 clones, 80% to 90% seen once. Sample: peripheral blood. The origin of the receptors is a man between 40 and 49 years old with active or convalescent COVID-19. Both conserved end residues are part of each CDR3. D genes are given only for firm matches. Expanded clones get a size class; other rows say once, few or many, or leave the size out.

CDR3nt: TGTGCCACCAGCAGTTTGGGAGGAGGGCTGGCATCGGTTGGCTACACCTTC
CDR3aa: CATSSLGGGLASVGYTF
d_gene: -
j_gene: TRBJ1-2
v_gene: TRBV15
abundance: once

CDR3nt: TGTGCCAGCCGGCGGGGGGATGCGAACACCGGGGAGCTGTTTTTT
CDR3aa: CASRRGDANTGELFF
d_gene: TRBD2
j_gene: TRBJ2-2
v_gene: TRBV6-5
abundance: -

CDR3nt: TGCAGCGTCCGGGTAGGGGCGCGTACCCCCTACGAGCAGTACTTC
CDR3aa: CSVRVGARTPYEQYF
d_gene: -
j_gene: TRBJ2-7
v_gene: TRBV29-1
abundance: -

CDR3nt: TGTGCCAGCAGCCAACAACAGGGGGCGGAGGGCTACACCTTC
CDR3aa: CASSQQQGAEGYTF
d_gene: TRBD1
j_gene: TRBJ1-2
v_gene: TRBV16
abundance: few

CDR3nt: TGTGCCAGCAGCTTAGGTGAGGGGGTCACTGAAGCTTTCTTT
CDR3aa: CASSLGEGVTEAFF
d_gene: -
j_gene: TRBJ1-1
v_gene: TRBV7-6
abundance: -

CDR3nt: TGCGCCAGCAGCTTACGAGTGGCAGATACGCAGTATTTT
CDR3aa: CASSLRVADTQYF
d_gene: -
j_gene: TRBJ2-3
v_gene: TRBV5-1
abundance: -

CDR3nt: TGTGCCTGGAGCGGGGCAGGGGGCGGAAGACAGTCACCCCTCCACTTT
CDR3aa: CAWSGAGGGRQSPLHF
d_gene: TRBD1
j_gene: TRBJ1-6
v_gene: TRBV30
abundance: -

CDR3nt: TGCGCCAGCAGTGAGTTGACTCCGGGAGATCACGAGCAGTACTTC
CDR3aa: CASSELTPGDHEQYF
d_gene: -
j_gene: TRBJ2-7
v_gene: TRBV10-2
abundance: -

CDR3nt: TGTGCCAGCAGCTCGGGCAATAGCGGGGGGATACAAGAGACCCAGTACTTC
CDR3aa: CASSSGNSGGIQETQYF
d_gene: TRBD2
j_gene: TRBJ2-5
v_gene: TRBV11-3
abundance: -

CDR3nt: TGTGCCTGGGGTCCGACTAGCGGGGCGGCGGCCCAGTACTTC
CDR3aa: CAWGPTSGAAAQYF
d_gene: TRBD2
j_gene: TRBJ2-5
v_gene: TRBV30
abundance: -

CDR3nt: TGCGCCAGCACTGGACAGGTGGGCACTGAAGCTTTCTTT
CDR3aa: CASTGQVGTEAFF
d_gene: TRBD1
j_gene: TRBJ1-1
v_gene: TRBV4-3
abundance: -

CDR3nt: TGCGCCAGCAGCCAAGCCGCCCAAAGAGACTATGGCTACACCTTC
CDR3aa: CASSQAAQRDYGYTF
d_gene: -
j_gene: TRBJ1-2
v_gene: TRBV4-3
abundance: -

CDR3nt: TGCAGCGTTGAGGGGGCAGGGGGTTTAGAGACCCAGTACTTC
CDR3aa: CSVEGAGGLETQYF
d_gene: TRBD1
j_gene: TRBJ2-5
v_gene: TRBV29-1
abundance: -

CDR3nt: TGTGCCACCACCGGGACTACCAACAATGAGCAGTTCTTC
CDR3aa: CATTGTTNNEQFF
d_gene: TRBD2
j_gene: TRBJ2-1
v_gene: TRBV19
abundance: -

CDR3nt: TGTGCCAGCAGCTCAGCGGGAGGCGGGGAGCTGTTTTTT
CDR3aa: CASSSAGGGELFF
d_gene: TRBD2
j_gene: TRBJ2-2
v_gene: TRBV9
abundance: -

CDR3nt: TGTGCCAGCAGTTACTCGTCAGGGATCGCCTATGGCTACACCTTC
CDR3aa: CASSYSSGIAYGYTF
d_gene: -
j_gene: TRBJ1-2
v_gene: TRBV6-5
abundance: -

CDR3nt: TGTGCCTGGAGTGACGGGAACCTAAATCAGCCCCAGCATTTT
CDR3aa: CAWSDGNLNQPQHF
d_gene: -
j_gene: TRBJ1-5
v_gene: TRBV30
abundance: -

CDR3nt: TGTGCCAGCAGTCCGACAGGGGCGAGGGGGGGGAACTACGCAACTAATGAAAAACTGTTTTTT
CDR3aa: CASSPTGARGGNYATNEKLFF
d_gene: TRBD1
j_gene: TRBJ1-4
v_gene: TRBV6-6
abundance: once

CDR3nt: TGTGCCTGGAGTTTAGGGGATTCCCAGCCCCAGCATTTT
CDR3aa: CAWSLGDSQPQHF
d_gene: -
j_gene: TRBJ1-5
v_gene: TRBV30
abundance: few

CDR3nt: TGTGCCAGCACCACCATGACAGGGGGTTACAATGAGCAGTTCTTC
CDR3aa: CASTTMTGGYNEQFF
d_gene: TRBD1
j_gene: TRBJ2-1
v_gene: TRBV6-5
abundance: -

CDR3nt: TGTGCCAGCAGCCTGCAGGGGATAGACTATGGCTACACCTTC
CDR3aa: CASSLQGIDYGYTF
d_gene: -
j_gene: TRBJ1-2
v_gene: TRBV5-4
abundance: -

CDR3nt: TGTGCCAGCAGCTTAAGGGTGGGATTGAAGGGGGAGCAGTACTTC
CDR3aa: CASSLRVGLKGEQYF
d_gene: -
j_gene: TRBJ2-7
v_gene: TRBV5-6
abundance: -

CDR3nt: TGTGCCATCAGGAGGGAGGCGGTTGAAAAACTGTTTTTT
CDR3aa: CAIRREAVEKLFF
d_gene: -
j_gene: TRBJ1-4
v_gene: TRBV10-3
abundance: -

CDR3nt: TGTGCCACCAGTGATGCAAGACAGGTTATGAATGAGCAGTTCTTC
CDR3aa: CATSDARQVMNEQFF
d_gene: -
j_gene: TRBJ2-1
v_gene: TRBV24-1
abundance: -

CDR3nt: TGTGCCAGCAGTATCGACCCAGGGTGGGGCTATGGCTACACCTTC
CDR3aa: CASSIDPGWGYGYTF
d_gene: -
j_gene: TRBJ1-2
v_gene: TRBV27
abundance: -